This TCR beta chain was captured by sequencing in a study of OX40 agonist ivuxolimab in advanced cancers. On the study more broadly: Every patient in dose escalation had hepatocellular carcinoma, melanoma, renal cell or head and neck cancer. Whole-study results and caveats: On average, a greater number of expanded clones characterised CD8+ T cells relative to CD4+. Some patients who did not respond also had low normalized T-cell clonal expansion.

Repertoires were generated with immunoSEQ multiplex PCR, while TCRdb's copy carries only in-frame clones and drops some. The table lists more than 65,000 clones, around 88% of them singletons. The germline V gene has CDR1 SQVTM and CDR2 ANQGSEA. The CDR3 loop spans 16 amino acids. Deletions cut 4 bases from V and 2 bases from J, with 19 bases between. A note on this clone: Its antigen remains unknown.

Cycle 7 day 1, cycle 4 day 1, and baseline were the timepoints at which blood was sampled. The V call is TRBV29-1, the J call TRBJ2-3; D is possibly TRBD1 or TRBD2 (5 bases each). Sample: CD4+ or CD8+ T cells sorted from blood, taken in a trial of the OX40 agonist ivuxolimab. This TCR was sampled from an adult with an advanced solid tumor such as melanoma, head and neck, liver or kidney cancer. The DNA of the CDR3 is TGCAGCGTTGCGGGGCCCGGGCAGGTGCACACAGATACGCAGTATTTT. Protein product: CSVAGPGQVHTDTQYF.